A selection of T cell receptor beta chains follows, all from one sample in a study of blood T cells in healthy people across ages. Each CDR3 protein gets one entry after TCRdb re-called the 5' RACE reads with MiXCR. The repertoire includes some 1.4 million distinct CDR3 sequences, 35% to 45% of them detected once, and less than 8% sits in the top ten. The sample was blood. The receptors come from a young woman in good health. Both conserved end residues are part of each CDR3. The D gene is left open where the match is weak. Part of the rows lack a size; the others show once, few, many or a class for expanded clones.

DNA	CDR3	V	length	J	D	size
TGTGCCAGCAGCTTAGAACAGGGGGCGCACGGCTACACCTTC	CASSLEQGAHGYTF	TRBV11-2	14	TRBJ1-2	TRBD1	NA
TGTGCCAGCAGGGCCATGACTGGGAGTAGCACAGATACGCAGTATTTT	CASRAMTGSSTDTQYF	TRBV2	16	TRBJ2-3	NA	NA
TGCAGCGCGGACCTCGGGACAGACACAGATACGCAGTATTTT	CSADLGTDTDTQYF	TRBV29-1	14	TRBJ2-3	TRBD1	NA
TGTACCAGCAGCCACGACACGAGCTCCTACAATGAGCAGTTCTTC	CTSSHDTSSYNEQFF	TRBV4-2	15	TRBJ2-1	NA	NA
TGTGCCAGCAGCCAGCAGGGTTTTGGCTACACCTTC	CASSQQGFGYTF	TRBV14	12	TRBJ1-2	NA	few
TGTGCCAGCAGTTTTGCAGCTTCCTATGGCTACACCTTC	CASSFAASYGYTF	TRBV27	13	TRBJ1-2	NA	NA
TGCAGCGTTGATTTGCCCCTAGAAGATACGCAGTATTTT	CSVDLPLEDTQYF	TRBV29-1	13	TRBJ2-3	NA	NA
TGCAGTGCTGAGAACAGGGACCCCTATGGCTACACCTTC	CSAENRDPYGYTF	TRBV20-1	13	TRBJ1-2	NA	NA
TGTGCCAGCAGCCCAACTCCTATCCGGGATACGCAGTATTTT	CASSPTPIRDTQYF	TRBV9	14	TRBJ2-3	NA	NA
TGCGCCAGCAGCTTGGGAGGGGGAGCCAAGAGCCAGCAGTACTTC	CASSLGGGAKSQQYF	TRBV5-1	15	TRBJ2-5	NA	NA
TGTGCCAGCAGGCCCGGGACAGGGAGTGTTTGGGCCTATGGCTACACCTTC	CASRPGTGSVWAYGYTF	TRBV9	17	TRBJ1-2	TRBD1	NA
TGCGCCAGAGGAGGACTAACAGCCGTGTGGTCCTACAATGAGCAGTTCTTC	CARGGLTAVWSYNEQFF	TRBV5-1	17	TRBJ2-1	NA	NA
TGTGCCAGCAGGCTTGGGACGGACGTCGAGCAGTACTTC	CASRLGTDVEQYF	TRBV4-2	13	TRBJ2-7	NA	few
TGTGCCAGCAGTTACCAACTAGCGGGGGCCGCGGGAGATACGCAGTATTTT	CASSYQLAGAAGDTQYF	TRBV6-2/TRBV6-3	17	TRBJ2-3	TRBD2	NA
TGTGCCAGCAGTTACATAGCGGGAGGGCCGGACAATGAGCAGTTCTTC	CASSYIAGGPDNEQFF	TRBV6-2/TRBV6-3	16	TRBJ2-1	TRBD2	few
TGCAGTGCTAGAGGGACTAGCGGGGGGCTCAATGAGCAGTTCTTC	CSARGTSGGLNEQFF	TRBV20-1	15	TRBJ2-1	TRBD2	few
TGCGCCAGCAGCCGCGGGAGTGGTGACACCGGGGAGCTGTTTTTT	CASSRGSGDTGELFF	TRBV4-1	15	TRBJ2-2	TRBD2	NA
TGTGCCAGCAGCCAACAGGGGGCAGGTTCACCCCTCCACTTT	CASSQQGAGSPLHF	TRBV3-1	14	TRBJ1-6	TRBD1	few
TGTGCCAGCAGCTCAGCTGGTCAGGGCGGGGAGACAGATACGCAGTATTTT	CASSSAGQGGETDTQYF	TRBV13	17	TRBJ2-3	NA	NA
TGTGCCAGCAGTCTACTTGACAGATACAATGAGCAGTTCTTC	CASSLLDRYNEQFF	TRBV28	14	TRBJ2-1	NA	NA
TGTGCCACCAGTGGACTGTACGGGACAGGGGGGGTCCAAACAATCGAAACCGGGGAGCTGTTTTTT	CATSGLYGTGGVQTIETGELFF	TRBV24-1	22	TRBJ2-2	TRBD1	NA
TGCAGTGCTAGAGATGAGGGGTCTCATAGGGATACGCAGTATTTT	CSARDEGSHRDTQYF	TRBV20-1	15	TRBJ2-3	NA	NA